Detailed here is one T cell receptor (beta chain). Antigen specificity is unknown. The sample belongs to a study of cytomegalovirus exposure and HLA in healthy donors. Study context: In an earlier analysis, approximately 120 million unique TCR beta sequences were found from approximately 170 million T cells.

The PCR ran on 60 Vbeta and 13 Jbeta primers. TCRdb's copy holds only in-frame clones and misses some; the assay was immunoSEQ multiplex PCR. Among about 180,000 clones listed, 76% were seen once. Regarding the study as a whole: Researchers catalogued roughly 150 TCR beta chains as cytomegalovirus-associated.

The clonotype was recovered from a woman in her twenties or thirties in good health and CMV-seropositive. The specimen was PBMCs.

The CDR3 reads CASSPSLAGGNTGELFF. CDR3 DNA sequence: TGTGCCAGCAGTCCCTCCCTAGCGGGGGGGAACACCGGGGAGCTGTTTTTT. V is TRBV27 and J is TRBJ2-2, with TRBD2 matching 11 bases. The CDR3 is 17 amino acids. Losses at the gene ends were 5 bases for V and 1 base for J; bases not matched to a gene: 6. Germline V gives CDR1 MNHEY, CDR2 SMNVEV (reference sequence).